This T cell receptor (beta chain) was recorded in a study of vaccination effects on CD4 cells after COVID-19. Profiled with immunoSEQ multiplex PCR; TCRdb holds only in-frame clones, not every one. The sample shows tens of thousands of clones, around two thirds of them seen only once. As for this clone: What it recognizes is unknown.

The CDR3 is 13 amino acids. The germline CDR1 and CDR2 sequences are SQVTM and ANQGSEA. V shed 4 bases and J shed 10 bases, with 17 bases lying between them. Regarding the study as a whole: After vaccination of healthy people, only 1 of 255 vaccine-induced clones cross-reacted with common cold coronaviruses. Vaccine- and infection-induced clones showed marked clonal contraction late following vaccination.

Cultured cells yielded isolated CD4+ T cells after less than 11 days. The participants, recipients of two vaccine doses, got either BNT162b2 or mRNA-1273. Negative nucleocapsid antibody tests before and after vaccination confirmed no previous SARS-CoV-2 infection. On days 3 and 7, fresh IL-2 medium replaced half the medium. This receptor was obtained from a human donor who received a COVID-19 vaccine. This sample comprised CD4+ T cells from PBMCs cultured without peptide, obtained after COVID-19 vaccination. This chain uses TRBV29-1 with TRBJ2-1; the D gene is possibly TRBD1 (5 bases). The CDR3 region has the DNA TGCAGCGTTGCCCGAACACCAGGGAACGAGCAGTTCTTC. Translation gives CSVARTPGNEQFF.